These 5 T cell receptor beta chains share one sample of origin, sequenced in a study of blood T cell repertoires in COVID-19. The protocol was immunoSEQ multiplex PCR, while the TCRdb copy is restricted to in-frame clones and leaves out a portion. The data hold 200,000 to 250,000 clones, with just over 90% observed a single time. Sequences were obtained from PBMCs or T cells enriched from blood (not recorded which). The receptors come from a woman younger than 30 who had recovered from COVID-19.

This clone was seen once. This chain links TRBV9 with TRBJ2-5; D not certain. CDR3 length equals 14 residues. Germline-derived CDR1 and CDR2 are SGDLS and YYNGEE. Trimming took off 3 bases at V and 1 base at J, with 10 bases between the two ends. The chain's CDR3 is CASSAEGGQETQYF. The CDR3 DNA sequence: TGTGCCAGCAGCGCCGAAGGCGGCCAAGAGACCCAGTACTTC.

The V call is TRBV18, the J call TRBJ2-3, with 14 bases matching TRBD2. CDR1 and CDR2 from the germline V gene are KGHSH and LQKENI. CDR3 length equals 19 residues. The V gene end was trimmed by 3 bases and the J gene end by 1 base; junction bases not matched to a gene: 9. CDR3 sequence (DNA): TGTGCCAGCTCACCGGGACTAGCGGGGGTCTACCGACGCACAGATACGCAGTATTTT. Its protein is CASSPGLAGVYRRTDTQYF.

V gene TRBV5-1 combines with J gene TRBJ1-3, with 7 bases that match TRBD1. Germline V gene lookup returns CDR1 SGHRS and CDR2 YFSETQ. J lost 1 base, V lost 0 bases, and 4 bases had no gene match. The CDR3 consists of 16 residues. CDR3 sequence (DNA): TGCGCCAGCAGCTTGGGAGGACAGGAGTCTGGAAACACCATATATTTT. Translation: CASSLGGQESGNTIYF. Full variable domain (missing parts from reference TRBV5-1 and TRBJ1-3): KAGVTQTPRYLIKTRGQQVTLSCSPISGHRSVSWYQQTPGQGLQFLFEYFSETQRNKGNFPGRFSGRQFSNSRSEMNVSTLELGDSALYLCASSLGGQESGNTIYFGEGSWLTVV.

This clone was counted once. The J gene is TRBJ2-7, the V gene TRBV28; TRBD1 is a possible D gene (5 bases). V was shortened by 7 bases and J by 1 base, with 14 bases between the two germline ends. Germline V gene data show CDR1 as MDHEN and CDR2 as SYDVKM. This CDR3 region has 14 residues. The CDR3 nucleotides read TGTGCCAGCACCCGCACAGACAGATCCTACGAGCAGTACTTC. Protein product: CASTRTDRSYEQYF.

This chain joins TRBV19 and TRBJ2-1; 7 nucleotides align to TRBD2. The germline gives CDR1 LNHDA, CDR2 SQIVND (reference sequence). V lost 1 base and J lost 6; bases outside the gene matches: 9. The CDR3 runs to 16 residues. CDR3 sequence reads: CASSIGGGVGFNEQFF. CDR3 coding DNA: TGTGCCAGTAGTATAGGTGGGGGGGTTGGTTTCAATGAGCAGTTCTTC.